Presented here are 6 T cell receptor beta chains from one specimen sequenced in a study of post-analysis software for immune sequencing data (dated by TCRdb to between 2014 and 2017). Overall results and qualifications from the work: Four or five TRBV segments, including TRBV5-6, TRBV5-1 and TRBV20-1, were significantly more frequent in patients than controls.

No antigens are known for them. Libraries were constructed by PCR. Sequencing was performed on an Illumina HiSeq 2500. Unique molecular identifiers were incorporated into TCR beta cDNA libraries to reduce PCR and sequencing biases. TCRdb itself trimmed the public reads at Q25 with fastp, ran MiXCR and retained productive beta chains. A single entry per CDR3 protein holds the most common genes and DNA from its merged rows. The sample table contains over 700,000 distinct CDR3 sequences; only one count was recorded for about 32% of them. In total, the top ten clones hold around 0.6% of the sample. Input material: blood. Receptors were obtained from a girl aged 10-17 years with multiple sclerosis.

The chain is built from TRBV20-1 and TRBJ1-3; D might be TRBD1 (6 bases). The V gene lost 6 bases and the J gene lost 4 bases, with 10 bases spanning the gap. This CDR3 spans 12 amino acids. Germline CDR1 reads DFQATT; CDR2 reads SNEGSKA (reference sequence). CDR3 DNA sequence: TGCAGTGCCCGGACAGTAGGAAACACCATATATTTT. It is translated as CSARTVGNTIYF.

With respect to this clonotype: A much larger clone lies a single base off, so this may be a read error. The J gene is TRBJ2-1, the V gene TRBV10-1; 13 positions match TRBD2. The better agreement between TRBJ2-7 and the DNA end casts doubt on the J call. Germline values: CDR1 WNHNN, CDR2 SYGVQD (reference sequence). The CDR3 has 16 amino acids. The CDR3 DNA reads as TGCGCCAGCAGTGAGGGGACTAGCGGGGAATTCGATGAGCAGTACTTC. Translated, it gives CASSEGTSGEFDEQYF.

This clonotype has only a few counts. The gene calls are TRBV10-3 and TRBJ2-2; tentatively, D is TRBD1 (5 bases). Germline lookup yields CDR1 ENHRY and CDR2 SYGVKD. This CDR3 region has 14 residues. The germline V and J ends were trimmed by 4 bases and 4 bases, with 10 bases remaining between them. The CDR3 loop reads CAISADSSTGELFF. In DNA form, the CDR3 reads TGTGCCATCAGTGCAGACAGTTCCACCGGGGAGCTGTTTTTT.

The gene calls are TRBV10-3 and TRBJ1-5; D remains unclear. The CDR3 runs 14 residues. Trimming removed 7 bases at V and 3 bases at J, with 13 bases between. CDR1 and CDR2 from the germline V gene are ENHRY and SYGVKD. The CDR3, as DNA: TGTGCCATCAACCCCGGGCCACCCAATCAGCCCCAGCATTTT. Translating it yields CAINPGPPNQPQHF.

The rearrangement uses TRBV20-1 and TRBJ2-7, with D unclear. Germline CDR1 DFQATT, CDR2 SNEGSKA (reference sequence). Trimming removed 0 bases from V and 2 bases from J, with 11 bases in between. This CDR3 has 14 amino acids. The CDR3 DNA reads TGCAGTGCTAGAGATCCTAGGAGTACCTACGAGCAGTACTTC. The encoded protein is CSARDPRSTYEQYF.

There are many counts of this clonotype. V usage is TRBV7-2 and J usage is TRBJ2-6, with TRBD1 matching over 7 bases. The CDR3 is 16 residues long. Unmatched junction bases numbered 1, after V lost 2 bases and J lost 0 bases. Germline V gives CDR1 SGHTA, CDR2 FQGNSA. The CDR3 protein is CASSLYRGSGANVLTF. CDR3 sequence (DNA): TGTGCCAGCAGCTTATACAGGGGCTCTGGGGCCAACGTCCTGACTTTC.